This TCR beta chain was observed in a study of shared clonotypes between healthy human individuals. Study details: Per donor, three plates held CD4 naive cells, three held CD4 memory, two held CD8 naive and one held CD8 memory.

Germline V gene lookup returns CDR1 LNHDA and CDR2 SQIVND (reference sequence). This CDR3 spans 13 amino acids. Trimming took 5 bases from V and 8 from J; bases not matched to a gene: 4. Clones were read by immunoSEQ multiplex PCR, and TCRdb kept only the in-frame ones, dropping some. Of 2 million to 2.5 million clones listed, about 90% are singletons. This chain joins TRBV19 and TRBJ2-2; TRBD1 matches 8 bases. The specimen sequenced was naive CD4+ T cells from PBMCs. Subset described: CD45RA+ positively selected. The clonotype comes from a man aged 18 to 35 in good health. Some clones in this sample may be carry-over from other donors' samples. The CDR3 region has the DNA TGTGCCAGTAGTTTCGACAGGGGAGGGGAGCTGTTTTTT. It codes for CASSFDRGGELFF.